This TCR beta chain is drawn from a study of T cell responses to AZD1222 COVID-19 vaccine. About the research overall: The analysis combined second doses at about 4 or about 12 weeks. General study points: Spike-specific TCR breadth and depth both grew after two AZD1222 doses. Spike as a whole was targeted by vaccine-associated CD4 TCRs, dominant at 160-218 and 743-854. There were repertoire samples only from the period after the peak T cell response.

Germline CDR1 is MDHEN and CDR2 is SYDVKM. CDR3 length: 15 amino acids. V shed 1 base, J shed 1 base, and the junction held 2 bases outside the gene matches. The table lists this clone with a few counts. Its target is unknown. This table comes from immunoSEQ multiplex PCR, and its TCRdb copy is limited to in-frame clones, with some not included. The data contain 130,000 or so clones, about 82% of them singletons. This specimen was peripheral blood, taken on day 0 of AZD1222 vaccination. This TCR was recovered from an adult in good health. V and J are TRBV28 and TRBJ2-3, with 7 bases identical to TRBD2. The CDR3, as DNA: TGTGCCAGCAGTTTATCAGGGAGGGGCACAGATACGCAGTATTTT. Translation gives CASSLSGRGTDTQYF.